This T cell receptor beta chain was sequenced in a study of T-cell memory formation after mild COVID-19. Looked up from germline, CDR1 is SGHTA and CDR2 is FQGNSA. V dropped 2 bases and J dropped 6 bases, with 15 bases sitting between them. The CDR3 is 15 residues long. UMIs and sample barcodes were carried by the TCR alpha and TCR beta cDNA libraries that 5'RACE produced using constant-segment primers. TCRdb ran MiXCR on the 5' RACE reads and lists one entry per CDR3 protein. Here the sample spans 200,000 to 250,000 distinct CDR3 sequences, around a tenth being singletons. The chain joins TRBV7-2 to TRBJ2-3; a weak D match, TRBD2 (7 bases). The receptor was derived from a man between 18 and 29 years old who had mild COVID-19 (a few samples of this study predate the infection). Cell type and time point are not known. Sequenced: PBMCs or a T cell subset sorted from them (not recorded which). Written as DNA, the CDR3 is TGTGCCAGCAGCTTATCGGCGGGGGCTCGGGATACGCAGTATTTT. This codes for CASSLSAGARDTQYF.